The clone carrying this T cell receptor (beta chain) was seen repeatedly, ten times or more. This entry comes from a study of T-cell reconstitution after alpha-beta-depleted transplantation in children. A TCRbeta library incorporating unique molecular identifiers was prepared. Via MiXCR, TCRdb re-called the PCR reads, giving one row per CDR3 protein. The repertoire holds about 610,000 distinct CDR3 sequences, with roughly a tenth as singletons. V lost 0 bases and J 4 bases, leaving 13 bases between the germline ends. This CDR3 comprises 15 residues. The germline CDR1 and CDR2 sequences are SGHRS and YFSETQ.

This clonotype was sampled from a human donor who donated a stem cell graft to a child with acute myeloid leukemia. The chain combines TRBV5-1 with TRBJ1-1; possible D gene TRBD1, 6 bases. Sequencing was performed on PBMCs from the stem cell graft donor, taken from the stem cell graft. CDR3 sequence: CASSLVGGRTTEAFF. CDR3 sequence (DNA): TGCGCCAGCAGCTTGGTCGGGGGGCGTACCACTGAAGCTTTCTTT.